These T cell receptor beta chains were read from a single sample in a study of CD8+ T cells in alopecia areata. Profiling relied on immunoSEQ multiplex PCR, and the TCRdb table lists in-frame clones only, not all of them. The top ten clones hold approximately 1% of a sample with around 180,000 clones, 60% of them seen once. Sequences were derived from CD4+ T cells sorted from blood, sampled at week 24, from a patient treated with tofacitinib. The receptors were sampled from a human donor with alopecia areata. CDR3s include the opening cysteine and the closing phenylalanine or tryptophan. A D gene is named only where the DNA matches it firmly. The listing skips clone size in some rows; elsewhere it reads once, few, many or a size class.

D | J | V | size | DNA | CDR3
TRBD1 | TRBJ1-6 | TRBV30 | NA | TGTGCCTGGGTAGACAGGGCAAATTCACCCCTCCACTTT | CAWVDRANSPLHF
NA | TRBJ2-2 | TRBV29-1 | few | TGCAGCGTTGAGATCCGAGGGGCCGGGGAGCTGTTTTTT | CSVEIRGAGELFF
NA | TRBJ1-5 | TRBV7-2 | NA | TGTGCCAGCAGCTTAGCGCGACAGCCCCAGCATTTT | CASSLARQPQHF
NA | TRBJ2-1 | TRBV7-2 | few | TGTGCCAGCAGCTTCCGATGGGGGGTCGATGAGCAGTTCTTC | CASSFRWGVDEQFF
NA | TRBJ2-2 | TRBV4-3 | NA | TGCGCCAGCAGCCAAGAATTCCGAGCAGCTAATACCGGGGAGCTGTTTTTT | CASSQEFRAANTGELFF
NA | TRBJ2-5 | TRBV11-1 | NA | TGTGCCAGCAGCTTGGATGGGGGCTTTTCAAGGGAGACCCAGTACTTC | CASSLDGGFSRETQYF
NA | TRBJ1-1 | TRBV9 | NA | TGTGCCAGCAGCTTCGGACCAGCGACTGAAGCTTTCTTT | CASSFGPATEAFF
NA | TRBJ2-3 | TRBV2 | NA | TGTGCCAGCAGTGATACCAGCGGAGGCAACACAGATACGCAGTATTTT | CASSDTSGGNTDTQYF
NA | TRBJ2-2 | TRBV9 | NA | TGTGCCAGCAGCGTATCCACGGGGCCCGGCACCGGGGAGCTGTTTTTT | CASSVSTGPGTGELFF
NA | TRBJ1-1 | TRBV7-2 | NA | TGTGCCAGCTCGGCGGGACGGGACACTGAAGCTTTCTTT | CASSAGRDTEAFF
NA | TRBJ1-2 | TRBV30 | NA | TGTGCCTGGAGTTATGGGTCTGGCTACACCTTC | CAWSYGSGYTF
NA | TRBJ2-2 | TRBV27 | once | TGTGCCAGCAGTTTAGAGGGCGGGGAGCTGTTTTTT | CASSLEGGELFF
NA | TRBJ2-1 | TRBV4-3 | NA | TGCGCCAGCAGCCAAGATGCGCTAGATACCTACAATGAGCAGTTCTTC | CASSQDALDTYNEQFF
TRBD1 | TRBJ1-5 | TRBV30 | NA | TGTGCCTGGAGTACAGGGGGCAATCAGCCCCAGCATTTT | CAWSTGGNQPQHF
NA | TRBJ1-3 | TRBV4-1 | NA | TGCGCCAGCAGCCCCCGTGCGGCTGGAAACACCATATATTTT | CASSPRAAGNTIYF
NA | TRBJ2-5 | TRBV11-3 | NA | TGTGCCAGCAGCTACAGGGACCAAGAGACCCAGTACTTC | CASSYRDQETQYF